This T cell receptor (beta chain) emerged from a study of cytomegalovirus exposure and HLA in healthy donors. Findings of the study overall: The study recorded more than 150 TCR beta chains that were cytomegalovirus-associated.

This clone occurred a few times. The antigen is unknown. The PCR ran on 60 Vbeta and 13 Jbeta primers. This table comes from immunoSEQ multiplex PCR, and its TCRdb copy is limited to in-frame clones, with some not included. The table records fewer than 85,000 clones, just over 70% of them present only once. In germline, CDR1 is MNHNS, CDR2 SASEGT. This CDR3 comprises 15 residues. The trim removed 5 bases at V and 0 bases at J, leaving 6 bases unmatched. The rearrangement joins TRBV6-1 to TRBJ1-1, with 7 bases identical to TRBD1. Sequencing was done on a sample of PBMCs. The sequence was obtained from a man in his sixties in good health and CMV-seropositive. The CDR3 nucleotides read TGTGCCAGCAGTCCTAGGACAGGAGTGAACACTGAAGCTTTCTTT. Residues: CASSPRTGVNTEAFF.